This is a list of T cell receptor beta chains from one sample in a study of blood T cell repertoires in COVID-19. TCRdb's table, derived via immunoSEQ multiplex PCR, lists solely in-frame clones and lacks some. The table includes 280,000 or so clones, roughly 80% detected once. The sequenced material came from peripheral blood. Every receptor here comes from a woman aged 45-65 years who had recovered from COVID-19. The CDR3 runs from the conserved cysteine through the conserved F or W. Some rows mark clone size as missing; the rest say once, few, many or name a class of expanded clone.

size | V | CDR3
. | TRBV6-5 | CASGLGLAANEQFF
few | TRBV10-2 | CASRETGRATEAFF
. | TRBV9 | CASSPSPGAKNIQYF
. | TRBV19 | CASSRGQGIQETQYF
few | TRBV3-1/TRBV3-2 | CASSRPLAGDPGELFF
. | TRBV4-3 | CASSQDRGYEQYF
. | TRBV2 | CASSHRDRNYGYTF
. | TRBV28 | CASTLLVALGSYGYTF
. | TRBV5-8 | CASSLGQGLANEKLFF
. | TRBV4-3 | CASSQVEGSEAFF
. | TRBV2 | CASTIGTRETQYF
. | TRBV29-1 | CSVGDSSNEKLFF
few | TRBV6-5 | CASSYQGGEQYF
. | TRBV9 | CASSSGLAVSYEQYF